Below are 18 T cell receptor beta chains sequenced from a single sample in a study of response to subunit inactivated influenza vaccine. TCRdb reprocessed the RT-PCR reads with MiXCR, giving one entry per CDR3 protein. The data contain approximately 520,000 distinct CDR3 sequences, about 17% of them singletons. Here the sequenced sample was CD4+ T cells sorted from PBMCs, taken roughly 24 months after vaccination. The receptors shown here come from a man between 50 and 75 years old who received an inactivated influenza vaccine.

The chain couples TRBV20-1 to TRBJ2-2; the D is unclear. This CDR3 spans 15 amino acids. Germline lookup yields CDR1 DFQATT and CDR2 SNEGSKA (reference sequence). V was cut by 3 bases and J by 3 bases, with 14 bases left in between. DNA for the CDR3: TGCAGTGCTAGTAAAATCGGTTTAGACACCGGGGAGCTGTTTTTT. This encodes CSASKIGLDTGELFF.

This clonotype has a count of ten or more. The rearrangement uses TRBV18 and TRBJ2-6; D call uncertain. Germline-derived CDR1 and CDR2 are KGHSH and LQKENI. The CDR3 is made up of 14 amino acids. Trimming left V 0 bases short and J 4 bases short, with 4 bases between. Here the CDR3 reads CASSPPTGANVLTF. CDR3 DNA: TGTGCCAGCTCACCACCCACAGGGGCCAACGTCCTGACTTTC.

This clonotype was counted a few times. This chain uses TRBV12-3 or TRBV12-4 with TRBJ1-5; 8 bases match TRBD1. V shed 1 base, J shed 1 base, and the junction held 6 bases outside the gene matches. The CDR3 is 17 residues long. As DNA, the CDR3 is TGTGCCAGCAGTTTAGGTCAGGGGGCCATGAGCAATCAGCCCCAGCATTTT. Amino acid sequence: CASSLGQGAMSNQPQHF.

This clonotype came up a few times. V gene TRBV12-3 or TRBV12-4 combines with J gene TRBJ2-4; 10 nucleotides line up with TRBD2. There are 16 residues in the CDR3. Unmatched junction bases numbered 4, after V lost 3 bases and J lost 2 bases. CDR3 sequence reads: CASSFGSGGPKNIQYF. CDR3 nucleotide sequence: TGTGCCAGCAGTTTTGGTAGCGGGGGGCCCAAAAACATTCAGTACTTC.

In this sample, this clonotype turned up a few times. V is TRBV9 and J is TRBJ1-6; D is unresolved. The CDR3 has 16 residues. Germline loops: CDR1 SGDLS, CDR2 YYNGEE. V lost 0 bases to trimming and J lost 8 bases, with 15 bases between them. The CDR3 DNA reads TGTGCCAGCAGCGTAGAAGCGACACCTCATTATTCACCCCTCCACTTT. This encodes CASSVEATPHYSPLHF.

V gene TRBV6-1 combines with J gene TRBJ2-1; 8 nucleotides align to TRBD2. Trimming took 4 bases from V and 0 from J; bases not matched to a gene: 5. Germline values: CDR1 MNHNS, CDR2 SASEGT. This CDR3 region has 16 residues. CDR3 loop: CASSGYSGTSYNEQFF. The DNA of the CDR3 is TGTGCCAGCAGTGGATATAGCGGGACCTCCTACAATGAGCAGTTCTTC.

The gene calls are TRBV2 and TRBJ1-1, with unresolved D. Trimming removed 5 bases from V and 2 bases from J, with 9 bases in between. This CDR3 is built from 13 residues. Germline V gives CDR1 SNHLY, CDR2 FYNNEI. The CDR3, as DNA: TGTGCCAGCAGTACCCAAAGTAACACTGAAGCTTTCTTT. Translating gives CASSTQSNTEAFF.

This clonotype was seen more than once but under ten times. The chain employs TRBV7-6 and TRBJ2-1; 8 bases map to TRBD2. The trim removed 3 bases at V and 4 bases at J, leaving 5 bases unmatched. CDR1 is SGHVS, CDR2 FNYEAQ, per germline. The CDR3 has 15 amino acids. As DNA, the CDR3 is TGTGCCAGCAGCTTGTCCGCGGGAGGTTACAATGAGCAGTTCTTC. Translation gives CASSLSAGGYNEQFF. The full variable domain, completed using reference TRBV7-6 and TRBJ2-1, is GAGVSQSPRYKVTKRGQDVALRCDPISGHVSLYWYRQALGQGPEFLTYFNYEAQQDKSGLPNDRFSAERPEGSISTLTIQRTEQRDSAMYRCASSLSAGGYNEQFFGPGTRLTVL.

This clonotype was detected only once. The gene calls are TRBV27 and TRBJ2-7; D uncertain. The CDR3 loop spans 13 amino acids. Germline loops: CDR1 MNHEY, CDR2 SMNVEV (reference sequence). V was trimmed by 3 bases and J by 2 bases, leaving 8 bases between them. The CDR3 DNA follows: TGTGCCAGCAGTTTCGGGTTCACCTACGAGCAGTACTTC. Translation gives CASSFGFTYEQYF.

There are a few counts of this clonotype. The chain uses TRBV20-1 and TRBJ2-2; D gene ambiguous. This CDR3 contains 14 residues. Germline CDR1 DFQATT, CDR2 SNEGSKA (reference sequence). V was cut by 2 bases and J by 3 bases, with 10 bases left in between. CDR3 DNA: TGCAGTGCTAGACAGGAATCCTACACCGGGGAGCTGTTTTTT. Amino acids: CSARQESYTGELFF.

This clonotype was counted at least ten times. The rearrangement joins TRBV7-2 to TRBJ2-2, with 7 bases fitting TRBD2. After removal of 2 bases from V and 5 bases from J, the junction contained 2 bases not matched to a gene. The CDR3 has 14 amino acids. CDR1 SGHTA and CDR2 FQGNSA come from the germline V gene. CDR3 bases: TGTGCCAGCAGCTTAAGGGAGGGGACCGGGGAGCTGTTTTTT. Translation gives CASSLREGTGELFF.

This clonotype has just a few counts. The rearrangement uses TRBV29-1 and TRBJ2-5; weak D call: TRBD1 (6 bases). V lost 5 bases and J 4 bases, leaving 17 bases between the germline ends. The germline gives CDR1 SQVTM, CDR2 ANQGSEA. The CDR3 extends over 14 amino acids. In DNA form, the CDR3 reads TGCAGCGTTTGGCAGGGGATCACACGAGAGACCCAGTACTTC. It translates to CSVWQGITRETQYF.

This clonotype was counted between two and nine times. The J gene is TRBJ2-1, the V gene TRBV5-1; a possible D gene is TRBD1 (5 bases). The CDR3 has 14 residues. Germline lookup yields CDR1 SGHRS and CDR2 YFSETQ. Trimming stripped 2 bases from V and 7 bases from J, with 13 bases between. CDR3 amino acids: CASSFQGRANEQFF. Written as DNA, the CDR3 is TGCGCCAGCAGCTTTCAGGGCAGGGCTAATGAGCAGTTCTTC.

V and J are TRBV6-2 or TRBV6-3 and TRBJ1-6, with a tentative D call TRBD1 (6 bases). The CDR3 consists of 13 residues. Trimming took 10 bases from V and 7 from J, leaving 14 bases between them. Looked up from germline, CDR1 is MNHEY and CDR2 is SVGEGT. CDR3 protein: CATQQTGNSPLHF. CDR3 nucleotide sequence: TGTGCCACCCAACAGACAGGAAATTCACCCCTCCACTTT.

The genes are TRBV3-1 and TRBJ2-1; possibly TRBD2 for D (6 bases). V was clipped by 8 bases and J by 6 bases, with 14 bases between them. The CDR3 consists of 13 residues. CDR1 is LGHDT, CDR2 YNNKEL, per germline (reference sequence). CDR3 sequence: CASAPGVGNEQFF. The CDR3 DNA reads as TGTGCCAGCGCCCCGGGGGTGGGCAATGAGCAGTTCTTC.

The chain joins TRBV11-3 to TRBJ2-1; 11 bases line up with TRBD2. CDR1 is SGHNT and CDR2 is YENEEA in the germline V gene. V lost 1 base and J lost 6; bases outside the gene matches: 8. This CDR3 contains 17 residues. The CDR3 loop is CASSLAVAGGPINEQFF. In DNA, the CDR3 is TGTGCCAGCAGCTTAGCGGTAGCGGGGGGGCCAATCAATGAGCAGTTCTTC. The whole variable domain, remainder taken from reference TRBV11-3 and TRBJ2-1, is EAGVVQSPRYKIIEKKQPVAFWCNPISGHNTLYWYLQNLGQGPELLIRYENEEAVDDSQLPKDRFSAERLKGVDSTLKIQPAELGDSAVYLCASSLAVAGGPINEQFFGPGTRLTVL.

The rearrangement joins TRBV7-6 to TRBJ2-3; the D gene could be TRBD1 or TRBD2 (5 bases each). Trimming removed 5 bases at V and 2 bases at J, with 17 bases between. Germline CDR1 and CDR2: SGHVS and FNYEAQ. The CDR3 sequence is 16 residues long. The CDR3 here is CASSRLRGVDTDTQYF. The CDR3 bases are TGTGCCAGCAGCCGTCTTAGAGGGGTGGACACAGATACGCAGTATTTT.

This clonotype was seen a few times. V gene TRBV4-2 combines with J gene TRBJ2-1; 12 nucleotides agree with TRBD2. V was pared by 2 bases and J by 0 bases, with 8 bases of the junction left unmatched. In germline, CDR1 is LGHNA, CDR2 YNFKEQ. The CDR3 totals 19 residues. The CDR3 sequence is CASSQKLAGGSISYNEQFF. The CDR3 DNA reads as TGTGCCAGCAGCCAAAAACTAGCGGGGGGCTCAATCTCCTACAATGAGCAGTTCTTC.